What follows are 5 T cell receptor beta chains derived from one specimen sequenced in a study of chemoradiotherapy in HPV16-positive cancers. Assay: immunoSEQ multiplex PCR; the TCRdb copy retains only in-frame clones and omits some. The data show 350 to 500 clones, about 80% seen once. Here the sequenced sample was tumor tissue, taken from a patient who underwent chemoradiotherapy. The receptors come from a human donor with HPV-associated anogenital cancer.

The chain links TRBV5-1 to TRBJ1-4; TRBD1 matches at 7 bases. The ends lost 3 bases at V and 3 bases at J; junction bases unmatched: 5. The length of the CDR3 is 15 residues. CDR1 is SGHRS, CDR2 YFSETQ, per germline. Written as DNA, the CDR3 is TGCGCCAGCAGCTATCAGGGGGATCCTAATGAAAAACTGTTTTTT. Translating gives CASSYQGDPNEKLFF.

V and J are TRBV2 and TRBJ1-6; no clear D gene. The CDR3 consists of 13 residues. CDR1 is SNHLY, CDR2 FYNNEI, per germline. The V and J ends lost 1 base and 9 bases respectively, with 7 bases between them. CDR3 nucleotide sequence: TGTGCCAGCAGTGAAGGAGAGGTTTCACCCCTCCACTTT. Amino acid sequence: CASSEGEVSPLHF.

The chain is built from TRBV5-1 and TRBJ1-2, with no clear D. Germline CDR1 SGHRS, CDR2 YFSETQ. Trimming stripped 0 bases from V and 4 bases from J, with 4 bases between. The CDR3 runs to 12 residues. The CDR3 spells CASSLDGYGYTF. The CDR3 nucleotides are TGCGCCAGCAGCTTGGACGGCTATGGCTACACCTTC.

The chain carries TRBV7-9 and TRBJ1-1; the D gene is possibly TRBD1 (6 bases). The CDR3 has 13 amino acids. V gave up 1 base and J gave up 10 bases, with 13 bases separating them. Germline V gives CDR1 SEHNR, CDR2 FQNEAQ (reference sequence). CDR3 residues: CASSLVGVGGAFF. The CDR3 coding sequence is TGTGCCAGCAGCTTAGTCGGGGTAGGGGGAGCTTTCTTT.

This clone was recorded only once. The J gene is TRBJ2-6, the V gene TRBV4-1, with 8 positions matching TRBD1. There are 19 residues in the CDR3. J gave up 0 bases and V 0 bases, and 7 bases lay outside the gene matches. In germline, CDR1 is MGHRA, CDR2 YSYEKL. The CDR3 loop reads CASSQDMTGVVSGANVLTF. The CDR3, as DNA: TGCGCCAGCAGCCAAGACATGACAGGGGTCGTCTCTGGGGCCAACGTCCTGACTTTC.